A single sample is the source of the 29 T cell receptor beta chains below, sequenced in a study of blood T cell repertoires in COVID-19. TCRdb's copy holds only in-frame clones and misses some; the assay was immunoSEQ multiplex PCR. This sample has about 87,000 clones, with about 85% found just once. The specimen was peripheral blood. These receptors originate from a woman older than 75 with COVID-19, enrolled during active disease.

The J gene is TRBJ2-7, the V gene TRBV28, with 9 bases fitting TRBD1. CDR3 size: 15 residues. The trim removed 3 bases at V and 2 bases at J, leaving 5 bases unmatched. The germline gives CDR1 MDHEN, CDR2 SYDVKM. CDR3 in amino acids: CASSFRQGVTYEQYF. CDR3 bases: TGTGCCAGCAGTTTCAGACAGGGGGTGACCTACGAGCAGTACTTC.

This clone was picked up one time. V gene TRBV2 combines with J gene TRBJ2-5; TRBD1 is a possible D gene (6 bases). CDR1 is SNHLY, CDR2 FYNNEI, per germline. The CDR3 runs to 13 residues. V dropped 7 bases and J dropped 2 bases, with 11 bases sitting between them. CDR3 amino acids: CASNGQIQETQYF. As DNA, the CDR3 is TGTGCCAGCAACGGACAGATACAAGAGACCCAGTACTTC. Using reference TRBV2 and TRBJ2-5 for the parts outside the CDR3, the full variable domain is EPEVTQTPSHQVTQMGQEVILRCVPISNHLYFYWYRQILGQKVEFLVSFYNNEISEKSEIFDDQFSVERPDGSNFTLKIRSTKLEDSAMYFCASNGQIQETQYFGPGTRLLVL.

The chain combines TRBV3-1 (or the pseudogene TRBV3-2) with TRBJ2-7; 7 nucleotides match TRBD1. Germline trimming cut 0 bases from V and 3 bases from J; bases unmatched to any gene: 5. Looked up from germline, CDR1 is LGHDT and CDR2 is YNNKEL (reference sequence). The CDR3 spans 15 residues. In DNA, the CDR3 is TGTGCCAGCAGCCAAGATCTTAGGACAGGCTACGAGCAGTACTTC. Its translation: CASSQDLRTGYEQYF.

The chain is built from TRBV5-8 and TRBJ1-2; a weak D match, TRBD1 (5 bases). Between the trimmed V and J ends, which lost 2 bases and 3 bases, there was a span of 14 bases. The CDR3 spans 15 residues. Per germline, CDR1 SGHTS and CDR2 YDEGEE. The CDR3 bases are TGTGCCAGCAGCTTACCAGGGCCGCCGGACTATGGCTACACCTTC. This sequence encodes CASSLPGPPDYGYTF.

V usage is TRBV5-6 and J usage is TRBJ2-5; D gene uncertain. The CDR3 totals 11 residues. Per germline, CDR1 SGHDT and CDR2 YYEEEE. Trimming took 1 base from V and 5 from J, leaving 3 bases between them. Written as DNA, the CDR3 is TGTGCCAGCAGCTTGCGGGAGACCCAGTACTTC. Its translation: CASSLRETQYF.

This clone was observed once. V usage is TRBV10-3 and J usage is TRBJ1-2; TRBD1 agrees at 9 bases. This CDR3 comprises 15 residues. V lost 0 bases, J lost 4 bases, and 3 bases stayed unmatched. CDR1 ENHRY and CDR2 SYGVKD come from the germline V gene. CDR3 sequence (DNA): TGTGCCATCAGTGAGTCGGGACAGGGTACCTATGGCTACACCTTC. Translated, it gives CAISESGQGTYGYTF.

The J gene is TRBJ2-3, the V gene TRBV6-5; 9 bases align to TRBD2. The ends lost 2 bases at V and 8 bases at J; junction bases unmatched: 5. The germline V gene encodes CDR1 MNHEY and CDR2 SVGAGI. CDR3 size: 14 residues. CDR3 region: CASSYNGGGGTQYF. The CDR3 bases are TGTGCCAGCAGTTACAACGGCGGGGGGGGTACGCAGTATTTT.

The rearrangement links TRBV2 to TRBJ2-6; D possibly corresponds to TRBD2 (5 bases). Germline CDR1 SNHLY, CDR2 FYNNEI. The CDR3 consists of 18 residues. Trimming pared 2 bases from V and 2 bases from J, leaving 16 bases between. As DNA, the CDR3 is TGTGCCAGCAGTGAAATTTCAACGGGGATCACTGGGGCCAACGTCCTGACTTTC. Protein: CASSEISTGITGANVLTF. Based on the CDR3 plus reference TRBV2 and TRBJ2-6, the full variable domain is EPEVTQTPSHQVTQMGQEVILRCVPISNHLYFYWYRQILGQKVEFLVSFYNNEISEKSEIFDDQFSVERPDGSNFTLKIRSTKLEDSAMYFCASSEISTGITGANVLTFGAGSRLTVL.

The sample holds a few counts of this clone. This chain connects TRBV4-3 to TRBJ1-2, with a possible D match to TRBD1 (5 bases). The ends were cut back, 2 bases at V and 8 bases at J, with 18 bases in the middle. CDR1 and CDR2 from the germline V gene are LGHNA and YSLEER. The CDR3 is 15 residues long. CDR3 protein: CASSQSRGMTLGYTF. In nucleotides, the CDR3 is TGCGCCAGCAGCCAATCTCGGGGGATGACATTAGGCTACACCTTC.

The rearrangement uses TRBV7-2 and TRBJ2-5; no reliable D call. The length of the CDR3 is 14 residues. The V gene's germline CDR1 is SGHTA and CDR2 FQGNSA. The V gene lost 2 bases and the J gene lost 5 bases, with 12 bases spanning the gap. DNA of the CDR3: TGTGCCAGCAGCTTATACGGTCTCCCTGAGACCCAGTACTTC. Its protein product is CASSLYGLPETQYF.

CDR3 protein: CAINTRVTETQYF. Here the CDR3 DNA reads TGTGCCATCAATACCAGGGTAACGGAGACCCAGTACTTC. This rearrangement joins TRBV10-3 to TRBJ2-5; TRBD1 is a possible D gene (5 bases). V was pared by 7 bases and J by 5 bases, with 14 bases between. The CDR3 loop spans 13 amino acids. Germline CDR1 reads ENHRY; CDR2 reads SYGVKD.

This chain connects TRBV5-1 to TRBJ2-1, with 14 bases identical to TRBD2. V lost 1 base to trimming and J lost 12 bases; unmatched junction nucleotides: 3. Germline V lookup: CDR1 SGHRS, CDR2 YFSETQ. CDR3 length equals 14 residues. CDR3 DNA: TGCGCCAGCAGCTTGAGCGGACTAGCGGGAGGGCAGTTCTTC. As protein: CASSLSGLAGGQFF.

This rearrangement joins TRBV10-3 to TRBJ2-7, with a tentative D call TRBD2 (5 bases). CDR3 length: 12 amino acids. V was shortened by 10 bases and J by 2 bases, with 12 bases between the two germline ends. Germline CDR1 and CDR2: ENHRY and SYGVKD. CDR3 DNA: TGTGCCAACCGGGATGACGCCTACGAGCAGTACTTC. This encodes CANRDDAYEQYF.

The V call is TRBV24-1, the J call TRBJ1-5; 8 bases line up with TRBD1. Germline values: CDR1 KGHDR, CDR2 SFDVKD. V was pared by 9 bases and J by 3 bases, with 6 bases of the junction left unmatched. The CDR3 runs 14 residues. This chain's CDR3 is CATQAGGNNQPQHF. The CDR3 region has the DNA TGTGCCACCCAGGCAGGGGGCAACAATCAGCCCCAGCATTTT.

The CDR3 DNA is TGTGCCAGCAGCCTGCAGCGGGGTAATGGCGAGCAGTACTTC. Translation: CASSLQRGNGEQYF. This chain links TRBV2 with TRBJ2-7, with 7 positions matching TRBD2. The J segment lost 6 bases and the V segment lost 6 bases, leaving 11 bases of the junction unmatched. This CDR3 spans 14 amino acids. The germline gives CDR1 SNHLY, CDR2 FYNNEI. The complete variable domain, with remaining parts taken from reference TRBV2 and TRBJ2-7, reads EPEVTQTPSHQVTQMGQEVILRCVPISNHLYFYWYRQILGQKVEFLVSFYNNEISEKSEIFDDQFSVERPDGSNFTLKIRSTKLEDSAMYFCASSLQRGNGEQYFGPGTRLTVT.

The chain combines TRBV2 with TRBJ2-6; D is perhaps TRBD2 (6 bases). The V gene lost 3 bases and the J gene lost 0 bases, with 9 bases spanning the gap. CDR3 length equals 16 residues. CDR1 SNHLY and CDR2 FYNNEI come from the germline V gene. The CDR3, as DNA: TGTGCCAGCAGTGAGTTCGGGGGCTCTGGGGCCAACGTCCTGACTTTC. Translating gives CASSEFGGSGANVLTF.

This chain's CDR3 is CASSPRGQGASGYTF. The CDR3 nucleotides read TGTGCCAGCAGTCCCAGAGGACAGGGGGCTAGTGGCTACACCTTC. The chain combines TRBV28 with TRBJ1-2, with TRBD1 identical over 11 bases. This CDR3 spans 15 amino acids. Germline CDR1 reads MDHEN; CDR2 reads SYDVKM. V lost 5 bases to trimming and J lost 7 bases; unmatched junction nucleotides: 9.

This rearrangement joins TRBV28 to TRBJ2-1; TRBD1 matches 9 bases. This CDR3 has 16 amino acids. The ends lost 1 base at V and 8 bases at J; junction bases unmatched: 9. In germline, CDR1 is MDHEN, CDR2 SYDVKM. Written as DNA, the CDR3 is TGTGCCAGCAGTTTATCCCGGGACAGGGTTAGCCATGAGCAGTTCTTC. Amino acid sequence: CASSLSRDRVSHEQFF. The variable domain in full, with the rest retrieved from reference TRBV28 and TRBJ2-1, is DVKVTQSSRYLVKRTGEKVFLECVQDMDHENMFWYRQDPGLGLRLIYFSYDVKMKEKGDIPEGYSVSREKKERFSLILESASTNQTSMYLCASSLSRDRVSHEQFFGPGTRLTVL.

The V gene is TRBV5-1, the J gene TRBJ1-6, with D possibly TRBD1 on 5 matching bases. CDR1 and CDR2 from the germline V gene are SGHRS and YFSETQ. V shed 0 bases and J shed 6 bases, with 13 bases lying between them. The CDR3 runs to 16 residues. The CDR3 sequence is CASSLEVQGRNSPLHF. The CDR3 bases are TGCGCCAGCAGCTTGGAAGTGCAGGGTCGTAATTCACCCCTCCACTTT. The full variable domain, its missing parts supplied by reference TRBV5-1 and TRBJ1-6, is KAGVTQTPRYLIKTRGQQVTLSCSPISGHRSVSWYQQTPGQGLQFLFEYFSETQRNKGNFPGRFSGRQFSNSRSEMNVSTLELGDSALYLCASSLEVQGRNSPLHFGNGTRLTVT.

V is TRBV10-3 and J is TRBJ2-1; the D gene is possibly TRBD1 (7 bases). The germline V gene has CDR1 ENHRY and CDR2 SYGVKD. Between the trimmed V and J ends, which lost 8 bases and 4 bases, there was a span of 18 bases. The CDR3 contains 15 residues. The CDR3 DNA is TGTGCCATCTCTTGGGGGGCAGGGGGTTACAATGAGCAGTTCTTC. This codes for CAISWGAGGYNEQFF.

V usage is TRBV4-2 and J usage is TRBJ2-4; TRBD2 is a possible D gene (6 bases). Between the trimmed V and J ends, which lost 0 bases and 0 bases, there was a span of 15 bases. Germline V gives CDR1 LGHNA, CDR2 YNFKEQ. The CDR3 contains 18 residues. CDR3 in DNA: TGTGCCAGCAGCCAAGAGTGGACGGGAGAAGTAGCCAAAAACATTCAGTACTTC. Protein product: CASSQEWTGEVAKNIQYF.

The chain recombines TRBV10-3 with TRBJ2-7, with 10 positions matching TRBD1. After removal of 11 bases from V and 4 bases from J, the junction contained 8 bases not matched to a gene. Per germline, CDR1 ENHRY and CDR2 SYGVKD. The CDR3 is 13 residues long. In DNA form, the CDR3 reads TGTGCCGTTGGGACAGGGGTAGGTTACGAGCAGTACTTC. This codes for CAVGTGVGYEQYF.

This clone showed up just once. This chain links TRBV10-3 with TRBJ2-5; 8 bases agree with TRBD2. CDR1 is ENHRY and CDR2 is SYGVKD in the germline V gene. The CDR3 is 14 amino acids. V was pared by 4 bases and J by 4 bases, with 5 bases of the junction left unmatched. CDR3 sequence: CAISVTSVGETQYF. CDR3 nucleotide sequence: TGTGCCATCAGTGTGACTAGCGTGGGAGAGACCCAGTACTTC.

The chain couples TRBV7-2 to TRBJ2-1; 7 nucleotides agree with TRBD2. The CDR3 contains 16 residues. CDR1 is SGHTA, CDR2 FQGNSA, per germline. V lost 7 bases, J lost 4 bases, and 13 bases stayed unmatched. This CDR3 is CASIPRGRGSYNEQFF. The DNA of the CDR3 is TGTGCCAGCATCCCGCGCGGGCGGGGGAGTTACAATGAGCAGTTCTTC. The variable domain in full, with the rest retrieved from reference TRBV7-2 and TRBJ2-1, is GAGVSQSPSNKVTEKGKDVELRCDPISGHTALYWYRQSLGQGLEFLIYFQGNSAPDKSGLPSDRFSAERTGGSVSTLTIQRTQQEDSAVYLCASIPRGRGSYNEQFFGPGTRLTVL.

The chain combines TRBV5-1 with TRBJ2-5; D possibly corresponds to TRBD1 (6 bases). V was shortened by 3 bases and J by 1 base, with 16 bases between the two germline ends. CDR1 and CDR2 (germline): SGHRS, YFSETQ. This CDR3 region has 16 residues. CDR3 coding DNA: TGCGCCAGCAGCTCCCTCCACGGACAGCCCCAAGAGACCCAGTACTTC. It translates to CASSSLHGQPQETQYF.

V gene TRBV5-4 combines with J gene TRBJ2-2; 8 bases align to TRBD1. The CDR3 is 13 residues long. V was clipped by 6 bases and J by 6 bases; unmatched bases: 4. Germline V gives CDR1 SGHNT, CDR2 YYREEE (reference sequence). CDR3 region: CASIEQGAGELFF. In DNA form, the CDR3 reads TGTGCCAGCATCGAACAGGGGGCCGGGGAGCTGTTTTTT. Supplemented by reference TRBV5-4 and TRBJ2-2, the full variable domain reads ETGVTQSPTHLIKTRGQQVTLRCSSQSGHNTVSWYQQALGQGPQFIFQYYREEENGRGNFPPRFSGLQFPNYSSELNVNALELDDSALYLCASIEQGAGELFFGEGSRLTVL.

The chain combines TRBV5-6 with TRBJ1-5; 7 nucleotides line up with TRBD1. Trimming cost V 2 bases and J 3 bases; bases outside gene matches: 2. Germline V CDR1 and CDR2: SGHDT, YYEEEE. The CDR3 runs 14 residues. CDR3 loop: CASSLGQVNQPQHF. The DNA for the CDR3 is TGTGCCAGCAGCTTAGGACAGGTCAATCAGCCCCAGCATTTT.

The chain joins TRBV24-1 to TRBJ1-6; a possible D gene is TRBD1 (5 bases). The CDR3 length is 16 residues. The germline V gene encodes CDR1 KGHDR and CDR2 SFDVKD. V lost 0 bases and J lost 7, with 12 bases in between. DNA of the CDR3: TGTGCCACCAGTGATTTGCATGACAGAAGCAATTCACCCCTCCACTTT. This sequence encodes CATSDLHDRSNSPLHF.

The gene calls are TRBV5-1 and TRBJ2-5, with 7 bases lining up with TRBD1. The CDR3 covers 15 residues. J was trimmed by 2 bases and V by 2 bases; bases with no gene match: 6. CDR1 is SGHRS, CDR2 YFSETQ, per germline. CDR3 sequence (DNA): TGCGCCAGCAGCTTAACAGGGGTCGGGCAAGAGACCCAGTACTTC. It yields the protein CASSLTGVGQETQYF. The entire variable domain, with the rest obtained from reference TRBV5-1 and TRBJ2-5, is as follows: KAGVTQTPRYLIKTRGQQVTLSCSPISGHRSVSWYQQTPGQGLQFLFEYFSETQRNKGNFPGRFSGRQFSNSRSEMNVSTLELGDSALYLCASSLTGVGQETQYFGPGTRLLVL.